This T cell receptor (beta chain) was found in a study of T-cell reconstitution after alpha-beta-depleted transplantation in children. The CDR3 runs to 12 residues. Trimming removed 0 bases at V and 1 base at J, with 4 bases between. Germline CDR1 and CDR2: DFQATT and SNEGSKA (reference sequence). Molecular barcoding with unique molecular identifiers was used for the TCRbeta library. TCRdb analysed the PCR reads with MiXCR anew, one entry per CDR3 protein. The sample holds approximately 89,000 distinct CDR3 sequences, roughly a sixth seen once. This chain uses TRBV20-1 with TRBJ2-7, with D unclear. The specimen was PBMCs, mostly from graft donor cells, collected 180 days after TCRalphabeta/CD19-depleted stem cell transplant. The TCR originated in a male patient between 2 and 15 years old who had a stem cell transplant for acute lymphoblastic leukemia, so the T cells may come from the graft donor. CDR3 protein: CSARDNSYEQYF. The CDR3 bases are TGCAGTGCTAGAGATAATTCCTACGAGCAGTACTTC.